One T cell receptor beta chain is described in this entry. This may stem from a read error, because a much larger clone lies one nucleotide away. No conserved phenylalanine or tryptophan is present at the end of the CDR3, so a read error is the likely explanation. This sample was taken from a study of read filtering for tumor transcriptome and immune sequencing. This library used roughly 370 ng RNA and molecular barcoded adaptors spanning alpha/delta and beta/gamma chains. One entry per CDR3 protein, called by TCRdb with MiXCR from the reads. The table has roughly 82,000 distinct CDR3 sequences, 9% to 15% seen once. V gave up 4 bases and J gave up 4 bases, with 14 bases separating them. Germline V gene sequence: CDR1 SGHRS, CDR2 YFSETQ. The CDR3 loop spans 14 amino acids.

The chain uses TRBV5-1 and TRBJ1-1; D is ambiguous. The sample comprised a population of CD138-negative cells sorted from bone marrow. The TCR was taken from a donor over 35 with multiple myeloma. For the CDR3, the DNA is TGCGCCAGCAGCCTCACCGGCGGCAGCACTGAAGCTTTCTTA. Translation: CASSLTGGSTEAFL.